This is a list of T cell receptor beta chains from one sample in a study of blood T cell repertoires in COVID-19. This table comes from immunoSEQ multiplex PCR, and its TCRdb copy is limited to in-frame clones, with some not included. The sample has roughly 6,200 clones; more than 65% are singletons. The specimen was peripheral blood. All receptors come from a man in his 60s with acute or convalescent COVID-19. Each CDR3 is given with its conserved first and last residue. The D gene is left open where the match is weak. Clone size is stated in some rows and not others, as once, few, many or a class when expanded.

TRBJ2-1,.,TRBD2,TRBV30,TGTGCCTGGAGCCGACTAGCCTACTACAATGAGCAGTTCTTC,CAWSRLAYYNEQFF
TRBJ1-1,.,TRBD1,TRBV5-1,TGCGCCAGCAGCTTAGGGACAGGGGGATTGTGGACTGAAGCTTTCTTT,CASSLGTGGLWTEAFF
TRBJ2-3,.,.,TRBV7-2,TGTGCCAGCAGCTTACGGGGGTCTAGCACAGATACGCAGTATTTT,CASSLRGSSTDTQYF
TRBJ1-6,.,.,TRBV2,TGTGCCAGCCAGAGGGAGATTTCACCCCTCCACTTT,CASQREISPLHF
TRBJ1-1,.,.,TRBV18,TGTGCCAGCTCACCACGAGGAAAGGACACTGAAGCTTTCTTT,CASSPRGKDTEAFF
TRBJ2-7,.,TRBD2,TRBV6-6,TGTGCCAGCAGTTTGCGGGGGGGGTCCTACGAGCAGTACTTC,CASSLRGGSYEQYF
TRBJ2-4,.,.,TRBV6-5,TGTGCCAGCGGGGTACAGGGAAACAAAAACATTCAGTACTTC,CASGVQGNKNIQYF
TRBJ2-5,few,TRBD2,TRBV6-1,TGTGCCAGCAGTGAAGTTGGGGGGGGGATCGGAGAGACCCAGTACTTC,CASSEVGGGIGETQYF
TRBJ1-6,.,.,TRBV9,TGTGCCAGCAGCGTACTACAGAGTAATTCACCCCTCCACTTT,CASSVLQSNSPLHF
TRBJ1-6,.,.,TRBV12-5,TGTGCTAGTGGTTTGTTTTCAGATGCTTCACCCCTCCACTTT,CASGLFSDASPLHF
TRBJ2-6,.,TRBD2,TRBV2,TGTGCCAGCAAAGGACTAGCGGACCGATCTGGGGCCAACGTCCTGACTTTC,CASKGLADRSGANVLTF
TRBJ1-2,once,TRBD1,TRBV9,TGTGCCAGCAGCGTAGCCGGGACAGGGCATTATGGCTACACCTTC,CASSVAGTGHYGYTF
TRBJ2-1,few,TRBD2,TRBV5-5,TGTGCCAGCAGCCCTGGGACTAGCAAAGGGGAGCAGTTCTTC,CASSPGTSKGEQFF
TRBJ2-7,few,.,TRBV4-3,TGCGCCAGCAGCCAAGACAGGGTGAACTACGAGCAGTACTTC,CASSQDRVNYEQYF
TRBJ1-2,few,.,TRBV28,TGTGCCAGCAGTTTATGGAGTAGCAACTATGGCTACACCTTC,CASSLWSSNYGYTF
TRBJ2-1,.,.,TRBV5-1,TGCGCCAGCACCCTTGCCAGGGTAAGCAATGAGCAGTTCTTC,CASTLARVSNEQFF
TRBJ2-7,.,TRBD1,TRBV27,TGTGCCAGTTCCAGGGGGAAGGATTACGAGCAGTACTTC,CASSRGKDYEQYF
TRBJ1-2,few,.,TRBV11-2,TGTGCCAGCAGCTCCATATTGAGGGCTAGGAGCTATGGCTACACCTTC,CASSSILRARSYGYTF
TRBJ1-6,.,.,TRBV30,TGTGCCTGGAGTGTACAAGGGGGGGGGAATTCACCCCTCCACTTT,CAWSVQGGGNSPLHF
TRBJ1-2,.,.,TRBV27,TGTGCCAGCAGTCCTAACCCAGGGCACTATGGCTACACCTTC,CASSPNPGHYGYTF
TRBJ2-5,.,.,TRBV7-2,TGTGCCAGCAGCTTAGATTGGACAAAATCAGAGACCCAGTACTTC,CASSLDWTKSETQYF
TRBJ2-2,.,TRBD1,TRBV19,TGTGCCAGTGGACAGGCCGCGGGCACCGGGGAGCTGTTTTTT,CASGQAAGTGELFF
TRBJ2-3,.,.,TRBV6-5,TGTGCCGCCTCGAGGGTCGCTAGCACAGATACGCAGTATTTT,CAASRVASTDTQYF
TRBJ1-2,.,.,TRBV5-1,TGCGCCAGCAGCTTCCGGGTGCGGGGGGCAGACTATGGCTACACCTTC,CASSFRVRGADYGYTF
TRBJ1-2,.,TRBD1,TRBV4-2,TGTGCCAGCAGCCAGAACGACATGGACAGGGGGCTTTATGGCTACACCTTC,CASSQNDMDRGLYGYTF
TRBJ1-6,.,.,TRBV7-8,TGTGCCAGCAGCTTAGCGGGTTTATCGGGGGGGGATTCACCCCTCCACTTT,CASSLAGLSGGDSPLHF
TRBJ2-1,.,.,TRBV24-1,TGTGCCACCAGTGCCCAGAATGAGCAGTTCTTC,CATSAQNEQFF
TRBJ2-3,few,TRBD2,TRBV12-5,TGTGCTAGTGGTAACACCGGGACTAGCGGGTCTAGCACAGATACGCAGTATTTT,CASGNTGTSGSSTDTQYF
TRBJ2-3,.,TRBD2,TRBV28,TGTGCCAGCCGAACGGGACTAACACGAGATACGCAGTATTTT,CASRTGLTRDTQYF
TRBJ1-6,.,.,TRBV20-1,TGCAGTGCTAGTTCAGGGAGGTTGACTAATTCACCCCTCCACTTT,CSASSGRLTNSPLHF
TRBJ1-5,.,.,TRBV10-3,TGTGCCATCAGCGATTTGCAGGGTCAGCCCCAGCATTTT,CAISDLQGQPQHF
TRBJ1-6,.,.,TRBV30,TGTGCCTGGAGGGTGCGGAGGGTGTACAATTCACCCCTCCACTTT,CAWRVRRVYNSPLHF
TRBJ2-7,.,.,TRBV3-1/TRBV3-2,TGTGCCAGCAGCCCATTTCCAGGTTTCTACGAGCAGTACTTC,CASSPFPGFYEQYF
TRBJ1-1,.,.,TRBV25-1,TGTGCCAGCAGTGAATTGGTCGGGACTGAAGCTTTCTTT,CASSELVGTEAFF
TRBJ2-6,.,.,TRBV5-4,TGTGCCAGCAGCCATACTGGGGGGTCTGGGGCCAACGTCCTGACTTTC,CASSHTGGSGANVLTF
TRBJ2-6,once,.,TRBV5-4,TGTGCCAGCAGGAGAGAGGCTGGGGCCAACGTCCTGACTTTC,CASRREAGANVLTF
TRBJ1-4,.,TRBD1,TRBV18,TGTGCCAGCTCACCGGACAGGGTGATTTTTGAAAAACTGTTTTTT,CASSPDRVIFEKLFF
TRBJ1-6,.,TRBD1,TRBV6-5,TGTGCCAGCAGAGACAGGGTTCAGAGTAATTCACCCCTCCACTTT,CASRDRVQSNSPLHF
TRBJ2-7,.,.,TRBV12-3/TRBV12-4,TGTGCCAGCTACGACAGGTTTCCCTACGAGCAGTACTTC,CASYDRFPYEQYF
TRBJ1-1,.,.,TRBV19,TGTGCCAGTAGGAGGGACATCGTGAACACTGAAGCTTTCTTT,CASRRDIVNTEAFF
TRBJ1-3,.,.,TRBV12-3/TRBV12-4,TGTGCCAGCAGTTCCGGACAGGGAAACACCATATATTTT,CASSSGQGNTIYF
TRBJ1-2,.,.,TRBV20-1,TGCAGTGCTAGTCGGGGGGTGTATGATGGCTACACCTTC,CSASRGVYDGYTF
TRBJ2-1,few,TRBD2,TRBV5-1,TGCGCCAGCAGCTTTAGCGGGAGCGAAGTTGAGCAGTTCTTC,CASSFSGSEVEQFF
TRBJ1-1,.,TRBD1,TRBV11-2,TGTGCCAGCAGCGGACAGGGGTACACTGAAGCTTTCTTT,CASSGQGYTEAFF